This passage covers 12 T cell receptor beta chains from one sample sequenced in a study of OX40 agonist ivuxolimab in advanced cancers. Clones were sequenced by immunoSEQ multiplex PCR, and TCRdb holds only the in-frame ones, with some missing. The sample shows around 60,000 clones, roughly 80% of them seen only once. Sequenced here: CD4+ or CD8+ T cells sorted from blood, sampled in a trial of the OX40 agonist ivuxolimab. These receptors were taken from an adult with an advanced solid tumor such as melanoma, head and neck, liver or kidney cancer.

Sample share makes this clone medium-sized. V usage is TRBV10-3 and J usage is TRBJ1-3; D is uncertain. Per the germline V gene, CDR1 is ENHRY and CDR2 is SYGVKD. Trimming shortened V by 6 bases and J by 1 base, and 7 bases separated the two germline ends. This CDR3 region has 13 residues. CDR3 nucleotide sequence: TGTGCCATCAGGGACTCTTCTGGAAACACCATATATTTT. This translates into CAIRDSSGNTIYF.

The chain joins TRBV11-3 to TRBJ2-1; no clear D gene. The CDR3 sequence is 13 residues long. V lost 5 bases to trimming and J lost 8 bases, with 13 bases between them. Germline loops: CDR1 SGHNT, CDR2 YENEEA. This chain's CDR3 is CASSQQSSDEQFF. DNA of the CDR3: TGTGCCAGCAGCCAACAGTCGAGCGATGAGCAGTTCTTC.

The CDR3 DNA is TGTGCCAGCAGCTTAGACGCCACGACTAGCGGCGGGGGTAAGACCCAGTACTTC. Its translation is CASSLDATTSGGGKTQYF. The J gene is TRBJ2-5, the V gene TRBV11-3; 9 nucleotides align to TRBD2. The V and J ends lost 0 bases and 6 bases, in that order; junction bases with no gene match: 14. The CDR3 has 18 residues. The germline V gene encodes CDR1 SGHNT and CDR2 YENEEA.

The V gene is TRBV5-1, the J gene TRBJ2-1, with 14 nucleotides matching TRBD2. V gave up 4 bases and J gave up 5 bases; unmatched junction bases: 5. Germline V gene sequence: CDR1 SGHRS, CDR2 YFSETQ. This CDR3 has 16 residues. The chain's CDR3 is CASSTGLAGGHNEQFF. The CDR3 region has the DNA TGCGCCAGCAGCACCGGACTAGCGGGAGGCCACAATGAGCAGTTCTTC.

This clone has only one observation. This rearrangement joins TRBV7-3 to TRBJ1-2; tentatively, D is TRBD1 (6 bases). Germline V gene data show CDR1 as SGHTA and CDR2 as FQGTGA. The CDR3 contains 15 residues. Trimming removed 5 bases from V and 3 bases from J, with 16 bases in between. CDR3 bases: TGTGCCAGCAGCCCCCAACCGGGGGCCCACTATGGCTACACCTTC. It specifies CASSPQPGAHYGYTF.

This clone was recorded a few times. The J gene is TRBJ1-3, the V gene TRBV30; D is ambiguous. CDR3 length: 12 amino acids. Trimming shortened V by 5 bases and J by 1 base, and 6 bases separated the two germline ends. The germline gives CDR1 GTSNPN, CDR2 SVGIG (reference sequence). CDR3 in DNA: TGTGCCTGGGATACTTCTGGAAACACCATATATTTT. Protein product: CAWDTSGNTIYF.

This CDR3 is CASSVRRTGSTEAFF. CDR3 nucleotides: TGTGCCAGCAGCGTAAGGCGGACAGGGTCCACTGAAGCTTTCTTT. The chain links TRBV21-1 to TRBJ1-1; the table assigns TRBD1, which was not confirmed against the DNA. TRBV21-1 is listed as a pseudogene. CDR3 length equals 15 residues.

This chain joins TRBV5-4 and TRBJ2-3; 9 positions match TRBD2. Germline CDR1 and CDR2: SGHNT and YYREEE (reference sequence). The CDR3 totals 15 residues. V shed 3 bases, J shed 1 base, and the junction held 3 bases outside the gene matches. The CDR3 DNA reads TGTGCCAGCAGCTCCCGACTAGCGGGCACAGATACGCAGTATTTT. Its translation: CASSSRLAGTDTQYF.

The V gene is TRBV25-1, the J gene TRBJ2-7, with 7 bases identical to TRBD1. Germline V gene lookup returns CDR1 MGHDK and CDR2 SYGVNS. V was clipped by 1 base and J by 0 bases; unmatched bases: 0. The CDR3 contains 14 residues. This CDR3 is CASSESGGSYEQYF. CDR3 nucleotide sequence: TGTGCCAGCAGTGAATCAGGGGGCTCCTACGAGCAGTACTTC.

V gene TRBV2 combines with J gene TRBJ1-5, with D unclear. Between the trimmed V and J ends, which lost 7 bases and 0 bases, there was a span of 13 bases. The CDR3 loop spans 15 amino acids. CDR1 and CDR2 (germline): SNHLY, FYNNEI. As DNA, the CDR3 is TGTGCCAGCAAAGTGGAGATCAATAGCAATCAGCCCCAGCATTTT. Amino acid sequence: CASKVEINSNQPQHF.

This chain joins TRBV27 and TRBJ2-1; the match to TRBD1 covers 12 bases. Germline V gene lookup returns CDR1 MNHEY and CDR2 SMNVEV (reference sequence). The CDR3 extends over 13 amino acids. Trimming removed 3 bases from V and 13 bases from J; junction bases left unmatched: 4. CDR3 amino acids: CASSFRDRGPQFF. The CDR3 DNA follows: TGTGCCAGCAGTTTCCGGGACAGGGGGCCACAGTTCTTC.

The chain combines TRBV18 with TRBJ2-7; maybe TRBD2 (6 bases). The V gene's germline CDR1 is KGHSH and CDR2 LQKENI. The CDR3 extends over 12 amino acids. V was shortened by 2 bases and J by 5 bases, with 7 bases between the two germline ends. CDR3 DNA: TGTGCCAGCTCACCAGCGGGGAACGAGCAGTACTTC. Translating gives CASSPAGNEQYF.